The T cell receptor (beta chain) described here comes from a study of memory CD4+ T cells and cytomegalovirus serostatus (dated by TCRdb to about 2019). Regarding the research as a whole: The roughly 33 healthy Belgian adults in the cohort included 9 who were CMV seropositive and approximately 25 who were CMV seronegative. The study sequenced CD4+ memory TCRbeta repertoires of a Belgian cohort with known cytomegalovirus serostatus to replicate a published TCR-based CMV serostatus classifier.

Single viable CD3+CD4+CD8-CD45RO+ cells were sorted as memory CD4+ T cells on a FACSAria II. CMV serostatus was assessed using a Roche Elecsys assay, by which serum IgG against CMV pp150, pp28, p38 and p52 was detected. After thawing, total CD4+ T cells were enriched by positive selection with CD4 magnetic microbeads. Samples originated from another study that specifically interrogated the CD4+ T cell memory repertoire. Following standard operating procedures, peripheral blood mononuclear cells were isolated and cryopreserved, while serum was kept at -80 degrees C. CD3-PerCP (BW264/56), CD4-APC (RPA-T4), CD45RO-PE (UCHT1) and CD8-Pacific Orange (3B5) antibodies were used for staining, and non-viable cells were excluded with Sytox blue. In regard to this clone: What this receptor recognizes is not known. One base away there is no much larger clone; base qualities are not given.

From the germline V gene, CDR1 is LGHNA and CDR2 is YSLEER. There are 15 amino acids in the CDR3, from cysteine to phenylalanine inclusive. The only DNA kept is the CDR3, 45 bases in frame from the first base. The V and J ends are trimmed by 0 bases and 6 bases, leaving 14 bases between them. Broad study findings and their caveats: Among the 150 to 200 previously reported CMV-associated TCRbeta sequences, 67 showed up in the CD4+ memory repertoires, with each one found in between one and five individuals. The results were interpreted as suggesting that the CMV-associated TCR signature is mostly present in the CD4+ memory repertoire. For predicting CMV serostatus, the median bootstrapped AUC was about 0.95 using the original framework and over 0.9 using a US-trained random forest. On the Belgian cohort, the classifier based on the original framework reached a median bootstrapped AUC of approximately 0.95, with a 95% CI of 0.76-1.00. Only CD4+CD45RO+ memory cells were sequenced, in contrast to the original study, in which naive and memory CD4+ and CD8+ populations were covered.

The Quick-DNA Microprep Kit was used to extract genomic DNA from the sorted cells. TCRbeta DNA was amplified with the immunoSEQ hsTCRbeta kit following the manufacturer's protocol. TCRbeta libraries were sequenced on an Illumina MiSeq instrument. On the authors' methods: After out-of-frame sequences were removed, 2 million to 2.5 million distinct TCRbeta sequences remained, averaging around 66,000 per individual. Each individual was scored using the number of 164 previously reported CMV-associated TCRbeta sequences that the individual carried and the total number of productive distinct TCRbeta sequences. A beta-binomial model was reimplemented in Python, and scikit-learn random forests with default parameters were trained on data from the US cohort. On the Belgian cohort, classifier performance was reported as the median AUC, along with percentile confidence intervals, across 10,000 bootstrap iterations. As stored in TCRdb, this immuneACCESS dataset retains in-frame rearrangements with V and J assigned. A fraction of the clones does not appear; measured against another copy, unresolved V genes explain less than half of the discrepancy, and the remainder lacks a known reason. From that table come the V and J calls and clone size; the DNA was used to work out D and trimming. Here the sample has 27,000 or so clones; approximately 72% occur a single time. Roughly 0.68% of the sample goes to the ten largest clones.

The sequenced sample was memory CD4+ T cells from blood. This receptor chain uses TRBV4-3 and TRBJ1-1; no D gene call is confident. This receptor was identified in an adult in good health and CMV-seronegative. The CDR3 reads as follows: CASSQDRRPWAEAFF. The bases read TGCGCCAGCAGCCAAGATCGCCGGCCTTGGGCTGAAGCTTTCTTT.